This T cell receptor (beta chain) was captured in a study of T cell repertoires in cytomegalovirus infection. The overall study: Indicated by public TCR beta signatures were CMV infection and matching HLA type.

The CDR3 consists of 13 residues. The germline gives CDR1 SNHLY, CDR2 FYNNEI. The V end lost 7 bases, the J end lost 5 bases, and 14 bases lay between the germline ends. TCRdb independently ran MiXCR on the reads; one entry per CDR3 protein. The sample records under 600,000 distinct CDR3 sequences, 15% to 20% being singletons. Broader study findings: Carriers of CMV and the relevant HLA type were discriminated by public TCR beta frequency. HLA-C-restricted CMV-specific TCR beta clonotypes were dominant in the ex vivo response.

Details on this clonotype: The antigen is unknown.

This TCR was sampled from a human donor in good health (CMV status not recorded). Some clones in this sample may be carry-over from other donors' samples. The chain uses TRBV2 and TRBJ1-2, with no clear D. The sequenced material came from CD8+ T cells from PBMCs. The CDR3 nucleotides read TGTGCCAGCACCCCAGGTTCCAAGTATGGCTACACCTTC. Its translation: CASTPGSKYGYTF.